The clone carrying this T cell receptor (beta chain) was found once. Its antigen is still unknown. The data were produced by immunoSEQ multiplex PCR, yet TCRdb's version contains in-frame clones alone and is incomplete. The table includes about 53,000 clones, 82% detected once. V was pared by 1 base and J by 1 base, with 4 bases between. Germline values: CDR1 SGHTA, CDR2 FQGNSA. This CDR3 has 13 amino acids. This sample is drawn from a study of a mutant IDH1 vaccine in newly diagnosed glioma. Study as a whole: Among treated patients, around 62% were male and approximately 40% female, and mean age was roughly 40 years.

Described time point: week 5, during vaccination. In every dose of vaccine, 300 ug of mutant IDH1 20-mer peptide was given alongside topical imiquimod. The sequence came from a young woman with glioma. Some clones in this sample may be carry-over from other donors' samples. The chain employs TRBV7-2 and TRBJ1-2; no clear D. The sample was PBMCs, taken from a glioma patient whose treatment included an IDH1 peptide vaccine. The DNA for the CDR3 is TGTGCCAGCAGCTTAGTGGGTAACTATGGCTACACCTTC. Translation gives CASSLVGNYGYTF.